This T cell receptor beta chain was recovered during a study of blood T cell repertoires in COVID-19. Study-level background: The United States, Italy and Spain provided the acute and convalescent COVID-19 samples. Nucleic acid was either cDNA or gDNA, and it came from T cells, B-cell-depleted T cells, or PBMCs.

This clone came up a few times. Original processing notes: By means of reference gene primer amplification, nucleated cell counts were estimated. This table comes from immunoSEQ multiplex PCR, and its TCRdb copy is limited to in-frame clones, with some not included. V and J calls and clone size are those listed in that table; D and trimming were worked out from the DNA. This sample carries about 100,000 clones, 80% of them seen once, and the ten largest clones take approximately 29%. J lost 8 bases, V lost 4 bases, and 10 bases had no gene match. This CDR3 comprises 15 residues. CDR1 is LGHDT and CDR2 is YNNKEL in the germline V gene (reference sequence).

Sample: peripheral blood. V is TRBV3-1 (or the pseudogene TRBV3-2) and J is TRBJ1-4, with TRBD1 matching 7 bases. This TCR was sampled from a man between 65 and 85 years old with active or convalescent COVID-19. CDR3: CASSPDRAGGEKLFF. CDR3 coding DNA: TGTGCCAGCAGCCCTGACAGGGCCGGAGGGGAAAAACTGTTTTTT.